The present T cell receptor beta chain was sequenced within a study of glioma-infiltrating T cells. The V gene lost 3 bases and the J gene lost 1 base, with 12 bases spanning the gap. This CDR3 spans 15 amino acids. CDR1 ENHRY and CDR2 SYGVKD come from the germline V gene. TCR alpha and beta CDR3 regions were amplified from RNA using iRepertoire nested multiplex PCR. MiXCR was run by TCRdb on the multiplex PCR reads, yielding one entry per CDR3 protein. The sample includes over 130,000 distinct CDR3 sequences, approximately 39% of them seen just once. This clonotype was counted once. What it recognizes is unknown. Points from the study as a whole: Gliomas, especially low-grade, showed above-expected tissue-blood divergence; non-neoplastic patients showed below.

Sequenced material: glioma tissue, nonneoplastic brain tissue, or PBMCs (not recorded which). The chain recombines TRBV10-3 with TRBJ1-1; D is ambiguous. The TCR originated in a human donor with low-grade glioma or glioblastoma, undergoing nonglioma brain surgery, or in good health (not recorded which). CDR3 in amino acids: CAISDGNRGNTEAFF. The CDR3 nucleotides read TGTGCCATCAGTGACGGCAACAGAGGGAACACTGAAGCTTTCTTT.